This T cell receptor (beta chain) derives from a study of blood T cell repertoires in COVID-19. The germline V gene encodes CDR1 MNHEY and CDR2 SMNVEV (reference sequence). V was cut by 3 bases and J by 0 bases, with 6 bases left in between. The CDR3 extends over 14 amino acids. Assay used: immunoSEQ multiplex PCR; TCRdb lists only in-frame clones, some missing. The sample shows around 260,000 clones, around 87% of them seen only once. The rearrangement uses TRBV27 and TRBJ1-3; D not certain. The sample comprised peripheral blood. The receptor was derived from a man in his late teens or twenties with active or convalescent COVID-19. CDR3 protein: CASSLGISGNTIYF. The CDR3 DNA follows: TGTGCCAGCAGTTTGGGCATCTCTGGAAACACCATATATTTT.